These 18 T cell receptor beta chains came from one sample sequenced in a study of PD-L1 blockade in urothelial cancer. Only in-frame clones appear in the TCRdb table, and some are missing; sequencing was by immunoSEQ multiplex PCR. The table lists approximately 38,000 clones, over 70% of them singletons, with about 16% in the top ten. Here the sequenced sample was PBMCs, taken around atezolizumab (anti-PD-L1) treatment. All receptors derive from a man in his fifties or sixties with urothelial cancer.

The rearrangement links TRBV27 to TRBJ1-2; maybe TRBD1 (5 bases). Trimming took 3 bases from V and 5 from J, leaving 10 bases between them. CDR1 is MNHEY and CDR2 is SMNVEV in the germline V gene (reference sequence). The CDR3 has 13 amino acids. The chain's CDR3 is CASSLTGTYGYTF. CDR3 DNA sequence: TGTGCCAGCAGTTTGACCGGGACTTATGGCTACACCTTC.

This rearrangement joins TRBV28 to TRBJ1-1, with D uncertain. Germline V lookup: CDR1 MDHEN, CDR2 SYDVKM. The V end was cut by 1 base, the J end by 7 bases, with 4 bases between. The CDR3 consists of 11 residues. CDR3 nucleotides: TGTGCCAGCAGTTTATTCAGTGAAGCTTTCTTT. Translating it yields CASSLFSEAFF.

V and J are TRBV6-5 and TRBJ2-5, with 8 bases lining up with TRBD1. With V trimmed by 2 bases and J by 5 bases, 7 bases remained unmatched. CDR3 size: 15 residues. The germline gives CDR1 MNHEY, CDR2 SVGAGI. The CDR3 sequence: CASSYGTGVIETQYF. The CDR3 DNA sequence: TGTGCCAGCAGTTACGGGACAGGCGTCATCGAGACCCAGTACTTC.

This clone was counted between two and nine times. The chain has TRBV19 and TRBJ1-1; D remains unclear. Germline V gene sequence: CDR1 LNHDA, CDR2 SQIVND (reference sequence). V shed 1 base and J shed 8 bases, with 14 bases lying between them. The CDR3 consists of 14 residues. CDR3 nucleotide sequence: TGTGCCAGTAGTATAGTAGGCAGAGGAGACGAAGCTTTCTTT. Translation: CASSIVGRGDEAFF.

The chain recombines TRBV28 with TRBJ2-2, with 8 bases that match TRBD2. Germline V gene lookup returns CDR1 MDHEN and CDR2 SYDVKM. Unmatched junction bases numbered 6, after V lost 5 bases and J lost 4 bases. CDR3 size: 15 residues. CDR3 amino acids: CASSPAGGATGELFF. In nucleotides, the CDR3 is TGTGCCAGCAGTCCCGCGGGAGGAGCCACCGGGGAGCTGTTTTTT.

CDR3 residues: CASSWTSGRGQFF. The CDR3 DNA sequence: TGTGCCAGCAGCTGGACTAGCGGGAGGGGGCAGTTCTTC. The rearrangement uses TRBV5-6 and TRBJ2-1; 15 positions agree with TRBD2. With V trimmed by 3 bases and J by 12 bases, 1 base remained unmatched. The V gene's germline CDR1 is SGHDT and CDR2 YYEEEE. The CDR3 is made up of 13 amino acids.

The chain uses TRBV29-1 and TRBJ1-1, with D perhaps TRBD1 (5 bases). The V and J ends lost 2 bases and 3 bases respectively, with 10 bases between them. Germline CDR1 reads SQVTM; CDR2 reads ANQGSEA. CDR3 length: 13 residues. CDR3 coding DNA: TGCAGCGTTGAACCCGACAGATACACTGAAGCTTTCTTT. This codes for CSVEPDRYTEAFF.

The chain carries TRBV10-1 and TRBJ2-7; 7 bases match TRBD2. This CDR3 region has 14 residues. Trimming at V came to 8 bases and at J to 4 bases, leaving 11 bases not matched to a gene. Per the germline V gene, CDR1 is WNHNN and CDR2 is SYGVQD (reference sequence). The CDR3 region has the DNA TGCGCCAGCTTAGAGCGGGGAGGAGGTTACGAGCAGTACTTC. Translating it yields CASLERGGGYEQYF.

The rearrangement links TRBV19 to TRBJ1-4; tentatively, D is TRBD1 (5 bases). The germline gives CDR1 LNHDA, CDR2 SQIVND (reference sequence). Trimming cost V 9 bases and J 0 bases, with 11 bases left between them. The CDR3 extends over 14 amino acids. CDR3 region: CASGTPTTNEKLFF. As DNA, the CDR3 is TGTGCCAGCGGGACTCCGACAACTAATGAAAAACTGTTTTTT.

This clone showed up just a few times. The chain uses TRBV28 and TRBJ1-1; perhaps TRBD1 as D (6 bases). The V gene's germline CDR1 is MDHEN and CDR2 SYDVKM. There are 14 residues in the CDR3. V was clipped by 10 bases and J by 4 bases, with 19 bases between them. The CDR3 loop reads CAIKPPTGGTEAFF. In DNA, the CDR3 is TGTGCCATCAAACCGCCGACAGGAGGCACTGAAGCTTTCTTT.

The genes are TRBV7-2 and TRBJ1-2; D unclear. CDR1 and CDR2 from the germline V gene are SGHTA and FQGNSA. This CDR3 contains 13 residues. With 5 bases removed from V and 1 base from J, the gap between germline ends came to 8 bases. As DNA, the CDR3 is TGTGCCAGCAGCCTCGGGATTAACTATGGCTACACCTTC. Translated, it gives CASSLGINYGYTF.

The chain recombines TRBV6-1 with TRBJ2-2; 7 bases map to TRBD1. With 6 bases clipped from V and 0 bases from J, the junction kept 4 bases outside the gene matches. The germline gives CDR1 MNHNS, CDR2 SASEGT. The CDR3 covers 15 residues. CDR3 DNA sequence: TGTGCCAGCAGCTCCGGGACAGCGAACACCGGGGAGCTGTTTTTT. Amino acid sequence: CASSSGTANTGELFF.

The chain employs TRBV27 and TRBJ2-6; possible D gene TRBD2, 5 bases. The V gene's germline CDR1 is MNHEY and CDR2 SMNVEV (reference sequence). This CDR3 has 15 amino acids. The ends were cut back, 2 bases at V and 0 bases at J, with 5 bases in the middle. Here the CDR3 reads CASSLEGSGANVLTF. Here the CDR3 DNA reads TGTGCCAGCAGTTTAGAGGGCTCTGGGGCCAACGTCCTGACTTTC.

V and J are TRBV6-1 and TRBJ1-1; D possibly corresponds to TRBD1 (6 bases). The germline V gene has CDR1 MNHNS and CDR2 SASEGT. V lost 0 bases and J 6 bases, leaving 11 bases between the germline ends. The CDR3 runs to 14 residues. The CDR3 DNA sequence: TGTGCCAGCAGTGAAGCGCGAGGGGGAGCTGAAGCTTTCTTT. Protein: CASSEARGGAEAFF.

This clone was seen a single time. V and J are TRBV2 and TRBJ1-1; possible D gene TRBD1, 5 bases. V lost 5 bases, J lost 1 base, and 8 bases lay in between. The germline CDR1 and CDR2 sequences are SNHLY and FYNNEI. The CDR3 loop spans 13 amino acids. CDR3: CASSSQGNTEAFF. Here the CDR3 DNA reads TGTGCCAGCAGTAGTCAGGGGAACACTGAAGCTTTCTTT. The variable domain in full, with the rest retrieved from reference TRBV2 and TRBJ1-1, is EPEVTQTPSHQVTQMGQEVILRCVPISNHLYFYWYRQILGQKVEFLVSFYNNEISEKSEIFDDQFSVERPDGSNFTLKIRSTKLEDSAMYFCASSSQGNTEAFFGQGTRLTVV.

The CDR3 nucleotides are TGTGCCAGCAGCCCTAGACGGCCGCCGACCACAGATACGCAGTATTTT. Its translation: CASSPRRPPTTDTQYF. V usage is TRBV7-2 and J usage is TRBJ2-3; unclear D gene. Deletions cut 5 bases from V and 2 bases from J, with 17 bases between. This CDR3 comprises 16 residues. Germline V gene lookup returns CDR1 SGHTA and CDR2 FQGNSA.

This chain links TRBV2 with TRBJ2-3; weak D call: TRBD1 (6 bases). V shed 4 bases and J shed 3 bases, with 8 bases lying between them. The CDR3 runs to 13 residues. CDR1 and CDR2 (germline): SNHLY, FYNNEI. The CDR3, as DNA: TGTGCCAGCAGTGGGGGGACAACAGATACGCAGTATTTT. Its protein is CASSGGTTDTQYF.

The rearrangement uses TRBV10-2 and TRBJ1-1; TRBD1 might be the D (6 bases). Germline CDR1 and CDR2: WSHSY and SAAADI. Deletions cut 2 bases from V and 4 bases from J, with 8 bases between. The CDR3 totals 13 residues. CDR3 loop: CASSEQGSTEAFF. CDR3 DNA sequence: TGCGCCAGCAGTGAGCAGGGGAGCACTGAAGCTTTCTTT.